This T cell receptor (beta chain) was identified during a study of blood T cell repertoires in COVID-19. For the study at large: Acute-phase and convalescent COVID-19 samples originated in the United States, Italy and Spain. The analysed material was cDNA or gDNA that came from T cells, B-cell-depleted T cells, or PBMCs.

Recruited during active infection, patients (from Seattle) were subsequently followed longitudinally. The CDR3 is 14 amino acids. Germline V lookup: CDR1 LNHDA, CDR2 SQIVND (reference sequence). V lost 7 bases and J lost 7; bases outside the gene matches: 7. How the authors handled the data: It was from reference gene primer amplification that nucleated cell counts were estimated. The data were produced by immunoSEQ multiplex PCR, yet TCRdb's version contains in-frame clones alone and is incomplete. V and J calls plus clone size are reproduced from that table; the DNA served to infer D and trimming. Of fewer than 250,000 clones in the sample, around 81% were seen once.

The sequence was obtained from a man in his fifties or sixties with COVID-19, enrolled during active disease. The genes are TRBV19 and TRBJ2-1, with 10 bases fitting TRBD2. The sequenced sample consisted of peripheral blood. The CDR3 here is CASKIGLAENEQFF. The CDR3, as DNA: TGTGCCAGTAAGATCGGACTAGCGGAGAATGAGCAGTTCTTC.